The table lists the clone carrying this TCR beta chain with a few counts. No antigen is known for it. This entry belongs to a study of beta chain features in type 1 diabetes. Findings of the study overall: Sampled from patients, naive, central memory and Treg TCRB repertoires appeared more similar than those sampled from healthy donors.

The germline gives CDR1 KGHSH, CDR2 LQKENI. This CDR3 has 16 residues. The ends lost 2 bases at V and 4 bases at J; junction bases unmatched: 10. The investigators reverse transcribed all of the isolated RNA, so they sequenced expressed TCRB transcripts. The assay was immunoSEQ multiplex PCR, and TCRdb's table has in-frame clones only and misses some. In the table there are 900,000 or so clones, roughly 15% of which are singletons. The gene calls are TRBV18 and TRBJ1-1, with 7 bases identical to TRBD1. Material for sequencing was naive CD4+ T cells from blood. This clonotype was obtained from a woman between 18 and 29 years old in good health. As DNA, the CDR3 is TGTGCCAGCTCACCATTTATTCCGGACAGGACCACTGAAGCTTTCTTT. Its protein product is CASSPFIPDRTTEAFF.